These 19 T cell receptor beta chains were all obtained from the same sample, sequenced in a study of T cell responses to AZD1222 COVID-19 vaccine. The table came from immunoSEQ multiplex PCR; TCRdb's copy has only in-frame clones and leaves some out. The sample includes over 150,000 clones, more than 80% of them seen just once. The specimen was peripheral blood, collected on day 0 of AZD1222 vaccination. The source of these receptors is an adult in good health.

The rearrangement links TRBV6-1 to TRBJ2-3; TRBD2 agrees at 7 bases. With 3 bases clipped from V and 2 bases from J, the junction kept 5 bases outside the gene matches. The germline gives CDR1 MNHNS, CDR2 SASEGT. This CDR3 has 15 residues. The CDR3 loop reads CASSETGTITDTQYF. The CDR3 DNA follows: TGTGCCAGCAGTGAGACCGGGACTATCACAGATACGCAGTATTTT.

This chain joins TRBV28 and TRBJ1-6, with TRBD1 matching over 12 bases. This CDR3 contains 18 residues. V shed 1 base, J shed 9 bases, and the junction held 10 bases outside the gene matches. The germline gives CDR1 MDHEN, CDR2 SYDVKM. The CDR3 coding sequence is TGTGCCAGCAGTTTATTCGGGGGGGACAGGGGGCCCATTTCACCCCTCCACTTT. It encodes CASSLFGGDRGPISPLHF.

CDR3 DNA sequence: TGTGCCAGCAGCTTAGTTCTAGGCTCCTACAATGAGCAGTTCTTC. Protein sequence: CASSLVLGSYNEQFF. The chain couples TRBV11-2 to TRBJ2-1, with D uncertain. The germline V and J ends were trimmed by 1 base and 0 bases, with 7 bases remaining between them. Germline CDR1 and CDR2: SGHAT and FQNNGV. The CDR3 spans 15 residues.

The chain has TRBV11-2 and TRBJ2-3; 11 positions agree with TRBD1. V shed 4 bases, J shed 2 bases, and the junction held 5 bases outside the gene matches. The length of the CDR3 is 16 residues. Germline CDR1 reads SGHAT; CDR2 reads FQNNGV. In DNA form, the CDR3 reads TGTGCCAGCAGCTCCGGACAGGGGGCCCACACAGATACGCAGTATTTT. Its protein is CASSSGQGAHTDTQYF.

This clone has a single count. The chain is built from TRBV24-1 and TRBJ2-1; D gene uncertain. The CDR3 runs to 11 residues. The V gene's germline CDR1 is KGHDR and CDR2 SFDVKD. The V end was cut by 3 bases, the J end by 8 bases, with 4 bases between. CDR3 amino acids: CATSDTYEQFF. The DNA of the CDR3 is TGTGCCACCAGTGATACCTATGAGCAGTTCTTC.

The rearrangement joins TRBV4-2 to TRBJ1-5, with D hard to call. The CDR3 extends over 17 amino acids. Germline V gives CDR1 LGHNA, CDR2 YNFKEQ. V was clipped by 3 bases and J by 2 bases, with 17 bases between them. In DNA, the CDR3 is TGTGCCAGCAGCCACGCGGGGTGGCGCGTGGGCAATCAGCCCCAGCATTTT. It yields the protein CASSHAGWRVGNQPQHF.

The rearrangement links TRBV6-5 to TRBJ2-2, with no clear D. Germline V gene sequence: CDR1 MNHEY, CDR2 SVGAGI. The CDR3 is 14 amino acids. V dropped 6 bases and J dropped 2 bases, with 10 bases sitting between them. CDR3 sequence reads: CASRDVGNTGELFF. CDR3 DNA sequence: TGTGCCAGCAGAGATGTGGGAAACACCGGGGAGCTGTTTTTT.

This chain links TRBV3-1 (or the pseudogene TRBV3-2) with TRBJ1-1; 7 nucleotides match TRBD1. V lost 4 bases to trimming and J lost 4 bases; unmatched junction nucleotides: 18. CDR1 and CDR2 from the germline V gene are LGHDT and YNNKEL (reference sequence). The CDR3 is made up of 18 amino acids. Here the CDR3 DNA reads TGTGCCAGCAGCCCCGGACGGCAGGGGGTCCCGTCGGGCACTGAAGCTTTCTTT. This codes for CASSPGRQGVPSGTEAFF.

This clone was counted a single time. The chain combines TRBV6-1 with TRBJ2-3; tentatively, D is TRBD2 (5 bases). Trimming took 3 bases from V and 8 from J, leaving 18 bases between them. There are 15 residues in the CDR3. Germline values: CDR1 MNHNS, CDR2 SASEGT. The CDR3 here is CASSDGSRGSATQYF. The CDR3 nucleotides read TGTGCCAGCAGTGATGGCAGCCGCGGGTCCGCTACGCAGTATTTT.

This sequence joins TRBV7-2 and TRBJ2-3, with 7 bases matching TRBD1. J was trimmed by 2 bases and V by 5 bases; bases with no gene match: 4. Germline CDR1 is SGHTA and CDR2 is FQGNSA. CDR3 size: 14 residues. CDR3 DNA: TGTGCCAGCAGCCCGGGACAGTACACAGATACGCAGTATTTT. Residues: CASSPGQYTDTQYF. The full variable domain, completed using reference TRBV7-2 and TRBJ2-3, is GAGVSQSPSNKVTEKGKDVELRCDPISGHTALYWYRQSLGQGLEFLIYFQGNSAPDKSGLPSDRFSAERTGGSVSTLTIQRTQQEDSAVYLCASSPGQYTDTQYFGPGTRLTVL.

The chain has TRBV9 and TRBJ2-5, with TRBD2 identical over 8 bases. V lost 1 base to trimming and J lost 1 base; unmatched junction nucleotides: 3. Germline CDR1 SGDLS, CDR2 YYNGEE. The CDR3 consists of 15 residues. The CDR3 sequence is CASSVYGGAQETQYF. As DNA, the CDR3 is TGTGCCAGCAGCGTATACGGGGGGGCCCAAGAGACCCAGTACTTC. The variable domain in full, completed from reference TRBV9 and TRBJ2-5, reads DSGVTQTPKHLITATGQRVTLRCSPRSGDLSVYWYQQSLDQGLQFLIQYYNGEERAKGNILERFSAQQFPDLHSELNLSSLELGDSALYFCASSVYGGAQETQYFGPGTRLLVL.

The chain links TRBV5-1 to TRBJ2-5; 7 bases are shared with TRBD2. CDR1 SGHRS and CDR2 YFSETQ come from the germline V gene. There are 15 residues in the CDR3. J gave up 5 bases and V 5 bases, and 12 bases lay outside the gene matches. The CDR3 spells CASSLPRAGRETQYF. In DNA, the CDR3 is TGCGCCAGCAGTCTTCCAAGAGCGGGGAGGGAGACCCAGTACTTC.

V and J are TRBV25-1 and TRBJ1-2; D might be TRBD1 (6 bases). Germline CDR1 reads MGHDK; CDR2 reads SYGVNS. The CDR3 runs 18 residues. With 1 base removed from V and 1 base from J, the gap between germline ends came to 19 bases. The CDR3 coding sequence is TGTGCCAGCAGTGAATCCCTACTCGGGACACGCGTTAACTATGGCTACACCTTC. Its translation: CASSESLLGTRVNYGYTF.

This sequence joins TRBV28 and TRBJ2-2; perhaps TRBD2 as D (6 bases). The length of the CDR3 is 14 residues. CDR1 is MDHEN, CDR2 SYDVKM, per germline. Trimming took 4 bases from V and 5 from J, leaving 11 bases between them. The CDR3 sequence is CASSSPGGTGELFF. The CDR3 nucleotides read TGTGCCAGCAGTTCCCCCGGGGGAACCGGGGAGCTGTTTTTT. Filled out from reference TRBV28 and TRBJ2-2, the complete variable domain reads DVKVTQSSRYLVKRTGEKVFLECVQDMDHENMFWYRQDPGLGLRLIYFSYDVKMKEKGDIPEGYSVSREKKERFSLILESASTNQTSMYLCASSSPGGTGELFFGEGSRLTVL.

The chain joins TRBV2 to TRBJ1-5, with 12 bases matching TRBD1. This CDR3 is 17 amino acids long. Per the germline V gene, CDR1 is SNHLY and CDR2 is FYNNEI. V dropped 7 bases and J dropped 0; count of bases not matched to a gene: 7. The CDR3: CASMEGTGGRSNQPQHF. The CDR3 DNA sequence: TGTGCCAGCATGGAGGGGACAGGGGGCCGTAGCAATCAGCCCCAGCATTTT.

The CDR3 spells CASSQRGGTDTQYF. The CDR3 DNA is TGTGCCAGCAGCCAGCGGGGGGGAACAGATACGCAGTATTTT. This sequence joins TRBV4-2 and TRBJ2-3; TRBD2 matches at 9 bases. Germline V gene sequence: CDR1 LGHNA, CDR2 YNFKEQ. The CDR3 contains 14 residues. Losses at the gene ends were 3 bases for V and 3 bases for J; bases not matched to a gene: 1.

V gene TRBV7-9 combines with J gene TRBJ1-4; a weak D match, TRBD1 (6 bases). The CDR3 has 16 residues. Trimming left V 5 bases short and J 0 bases short, with 13 bases between. CDR1 is SEHNR, CDR2 FQNEAQ, per germline (reference sequence). In DNA form, the CDR3 reads TGTGCCAGCAGCCCCCGGACAGCCTCAACTAATGAAAAACTGTTTTTT. The encoded protein is CASSPRTASTNEKLFF.

This clone occurred once. J is TRBJ1-1 and V is TRBV3-1 (or the pseudogene TRBV3-2); D possibly corresponds to TRBD1 (5 bases). V dropped 4 bases and J dropped 11 bases, with 23 bases sitting between them. This CDR3 region has 15 residues. Germline V gene data show CDR1 as LGHDT and CDR2 as YNNKEL (reference sequence). The CDR3 DNA follows: TGTGCCAGCAGCCCGGGGTGGGACGGAGGCTCTGGGGCTTTCTTT. It codes for CASSPGWDGGSGAFF.

The V gene is TRBV30, the J gene TRBJ1-2, with D unclear. This CDR3 has 12 amino acids. The germline V and J ends were trimmed by 3 bases and 3 bases, with 8 bases remaining between them. The germline V gene has CDR1 GTSNPN and CDR2 SVGIG (reference sequence). The CDR3 DNA sequence: TGTGCCTGGAGGAACATCGACTATGGCTACACCTTC. This encodes CAWRNIDYGYTF.